The 30 T cell receptor beta chains presented below share a single source sample, sequenced in a study of blood T cells in healthy people across ages. Using a J-beta primer mix together with a sample-barcoded 5' primer, a second PCR was run for 7 to 11 cycles. MiXCR was run by TCRdb on the 5' RACE reads, yielding one entry per CDR3 protein. Of roughly 680,000 distinct CDR3 sequences in the sample, approximately 49% were seen once. The sample comprised blood. The receptors derive from a woman between 55 and 75 years old in good health.

The chain couples TRBV7-2 to TRBJ2-6; D is possibly TRBD1 (6 bases). V shed 5 bases and J shed 1 base, with 21 bases lying between them. Looked up from germline, CDR1 is SGHTA and CDR2 is FQGNSA. There are 19 residues in the CDR3. CDR3 sequence reads: CASSPQGSIIFSGANVLTF. Written as DNA, the CDR3 is TGTGCCAGCAGCCCCCAGGGGAGCATAATATTTTCTGGGGCCAACGTCCTGACTTTC.

The chain is built from TRBV5-1 and TRBJ1-1, with D perhaps TRBD1 (5 bases). V was clipped by 5 bases and J by 3 bases, with 11 bases between them. The CDR3 length is 13 residues. Germline-derived CDR1 and CDR2 are SGHRS and YFSETQ. The CDR3 is CASRRGSDTEAFF. Here the CDR3 DNA reads TGCGCCAGCAGGAGGGGATCTGACACTGAAGCTTTCTTT. Supplemented by reference TRBV5-1 and TRBJ1-1, the full variable domain reads KAGVTQTPRYLIKTRGQQVTLSCSPISGHRSVSWYQQTPGQGLQFLFEYFSETQRNKGNFPGRFSGRQFSNSRSEMNVSTLELGDSALYLCASRRGSDTEAFFGQGTRLTVV.

CDR3 in DNA: TGTGCCAGCAGCGAGGGTCCAACTAATGAAAAACTGTTTTTT. The encoded protein is CASSEGPTNEKLFF. The J gene is TRBJ1-4, the V gene TRBV9, with D uncertain. The CDR3 contains 14 residues. In germline, CDR1 is SGDLS, CDR2 YYNGEE. Trimming removed 3 bases from V and 0 bases from J, with 6 bases in between.

This clonotype turned up a few times. The CDR3 reads CASSPQTGSYNEQFF. CDR3 coding DNA: TGTGCCAGCAGCCCCCAAACCGGTTCCTACAATGAGCAGTTCTTC. The chain is built from TRBV7-2 and TRBJ2-1, with D unresolved. Germline CDR1 reads SGHTA; CDR2 reads FQGNSA. Trimming removed 5 bases at V and 1 base at J, with 12 bases between. The CDR3 spans 15 residues. The entire variable domain, with the rest obtained from reference TRBV7-2 and TRBJ2-1, is as follows: GAGVSQSPSNKVTEKGKDVELRCDPISGHTALYWYRQSLGQGLEFLIYFQGNSAPDKSGLPSDRFSAERTGGSVSTLTIQRTQQEDSAVYLCASSPQTGSYNEQFFGPGTRLTVL.

V gene TRBV20-1 combines with J gene TRBJ2-7, with a tentative D call TRBD1 (5 bases). The DNA end lines up better with TRBJ2-5; the J call may be wrong. Germline V gene sequence: CDR1 DFQATT, CDR2 SNEGSKA (reference sequence). This CDR3 region has 12 residues. Here the CDR3 DNA reads TGCAGTGCTAGAAAGGGGTGGGAGACCCAGTACTTC. It is translated as CSARKGWETQYF.

In its sample, this clonotype was seen many times. CDR3 sequence (DNA): TGTGCCAGCAGCCTTCGGACCTCTGGGGCCAACGTCCTGACTTTC. This translates into CASSLRTSGANVLTF. The gene calls are TRBV3-1 and TRBJ2-6; D remains ambiguous. Trimming pared 4 bases from V and 0 bases from J, leaving 7 bases between. The length of the CDR3 is 15 residues. Germline CDR1 is LGHDT and CDR2 is YNNKEL (reference sequence). Filled out from reference TRBV3-1 and TRBJ2-6, the complete variable domain reads DTAVSQTPKYLVTQMGNDKSIKCEQNLGHDTMYWYKQDSKKFLKIMFSYNNKELIINETVPNRFSPKSPDKAHLNLHINSLELGDSAVYFCASSLRTSGANVLTFGAGSRLTVL.

The chain joins TRBV29-1 to TRBJ2-1; 8 nucleotides align to TRBD2. V gave up 3 bases and J gave up 4 bases; unmatched junction bases: 5. Germline values: CDR1 SQVTM, CDR2 ANQGSEA. The CDR3 covers 14 residues. The CDR3 DNA is TGCAGCGTTGACATAGCGGGGACATACAATGAGCAGTTCTTC. Protein: CSVDIAGTYNEQFF.

The table lists this clonotype with a few counts. The chain carries TRBV28 and TRBJ2-7; D perhaps matches TRBD2 (6 bases). The CDR3 extends over 16 amino acids. Per germline, CDR1 MDHEN and CDR2 SYDVKM. V lost 0 bases to trimming and J lost 3 bases, with 15 bases between them. The CDR3: CASSLWWRERDYEQYF. CDR3 coding DNA: TGTGCCAGCAGTTTATGGTGGCGGGAAAGGGACTACGAGCAGTACTTC.

V gene TRBV29-1 combines with J gene TRBJ1-6, with TRBD1 identical over 7 bases. The CDR3 spans 12 residues. V trimming: 4 bases; J trimming: 7 bases; junction bases outside the gene matches: 1. The germline V gene encodes CDR1 SQVTM and CDR2 ANQGSEA. CDR3 sequence reads: CSVVQGNSPLHF. The CDR3 bases are TGCAGCGTTGTACAGGGGAATTCACCCCTCCACTTT.

The chain links TRBV20-1 to TRBJ2-1, with D perhaps assigned TRBD1 or TRBD2 (5 bases each). The germline CDR1 and CDR2 sequences are DFQATT and SNEGSKA (reference sequence). The CDR3 length is 14 residues. The germline V and J ends were trimmed by 5 bases and 8 bases, with 19 bases remaining between them. The CDR3 nucleotides are TGCAGTGCTTGGGACCCCTTGGGCAACGATGAGCAGTTCTTC. It translates to CSAWDPLGNDEQFF.

The chain carries TRBV18 and TRBJ2-3, with TRBD2 matching 7 bases. CDR3 size: 19 residues. With 2 bases clipped from V and 1 base from J, the junction kept 15 bases outside the gene matches. The germline CDR1 and CDR2 sequences are KGHSH and LQKENI. The CDR3 DNA reads TGTGCCAGCTCACCATATCGTCAACTTGCGGGAGAGGGCACAGATACGCAGTATTTT. Amino acids: CASSPYRQLAGEGTDTQYF.

This clonotype was seen once. This sequence joins TRBV7-9 and TRBJ1-1; D might be TRBD1 (5 bases). Germline CDR1 is SEHNR and CDR2 is FQNEAQ (reference sequence). Trimming cost V 0 bases and J 3 bases, with 11 bases left between them. CDR3 size: 15 residues. This CDR3 reads CASSLAGASHTEAFF. CDR3 DNA: TGTGCCAGCAGCTTAGCAGGGGCCAGTCACACTGAAGCTTTCTTT.

This clonotype was counted a few times. One end of the junction fails to match germline, which may point to a read error. The chain is built from TRBV10-3 and TRBJ1-2, with a tentative D call TRBD1 (6 bases). The germline V gene has CDR1 ENHRY and CDR2 SYGVKD. This CDR3 has 14 residues. The CDR3 loop is CAISGQSANYGYTF. CDR3 coding DNA: TGTGCCATTAGTGGACAGTCCGCTAACTATGGCTACACCTTC.

J is TRBJ2-7 and V is TRBV6-2 or TRBV6-3; 7 bases fit TRBD1. This CDR3 has 18 amino acids. CDR1 MNHEY and CDR2 SVGEGT come from the germline V gene. V was pared by 0 bases and J by 5 bases, with 16 bases of the junction left unmatched. The CDR3 here is CASSYSTSVAGGADEQYF. CDR3 coding DNA: TGTGCCAGCAGTTACTCGACGTCGGTGGCAGGGGGAGCGGACGAGCAGTACTTC.

This clonotype was recorded at least ten times. The chain joins TRBV7-9 to TRBJ1-1, with D possibly matching TRBD1 (5 bases). The ends were cut back, 7 bases at V and 7 bases at J, with 16 bases in the middle. The CDR3 runs 13 residues. Germline V gene data show CDR1 as SEHNR and CDR2 as FQNEAQ (reference sequence). For the CDR3, the DNA is TGTGCCAGCACCCGCGGGGACCTGGGTGAAGCTTTCTTT. Its translation: CASTRGDLGEAFF.

The chain uses TRBV6-2 or TRBV6-3 and TRBJ2-7; D is undetermined. CDR3 size: 12 residues. CDR1 is MNHEY, CDR2 SVGEGT, per germline. V lost 3 bases and J 8 bases, leaving 11 bases between the germline ends. CDR3 sequence (DNA): TGTGCCAGCAGTTATGGGCAGTGGAAGCAGTACTTC. Its translation: CASSYGQWKQYF.

This chain uses TRBV20-1 with TRBJ2-5; no clear D gene. Germline CDR1 reads DFQATT; CDR2 reads SNEGSKA (reference sequence). This CDR3 has 10 amino acids. The ends were cut back, 3 bases at V and 5 bases at J, with 4 bases in the middle. DNA for the CDR3: TGCAGTGCTAGTCCCGAGACCCAGTACTTC. It specifies CSASPETQYF.

This clonotype was observed a handful of times. The chain combines TRBV11-2 with TRBJ2-4, with TRBD1 as a possible D gene (6 bases). The ends were cut back, 1 base at V and 8 bases at J, with 15 bases in the middle. Germline assignment: CDR1 SGHAT and CDR2 FQNNGV. This CDR3 has 15 residues. The CDR3 loop is CASSLALGAWDIQYF. In DNA form, the CDR3 reads TGTGCCAGCAGCTTAGCCCTGGGGGCCTGGGACATTCAGTACTTC.

This clonotype was seen only a few times. The chain combines TRBV9 with TRBJ2-3, with 8 bases that match TRBD1. The germline gives CDR1 SGDLS, CDR2 YYNGEE. V lost 2 bases and J lost 7; bases outside the gene matches: 3. CDR3 length: 13 residues. CDR3 protein: CASSVTGAHTQYF. The CDR3 DNA follows: TGTGCCAGCAGCGTGACAGGGGCTCATACGCAGTATTTT.

The chain links TRBV15 to TRBJ2-4; TRBD1 or TRBD2 may be the D gene (7 bases each). The V end was cut by 2 bases, the J end by 13 bases, with 21 bases between. The CDR3 has 15 residues. CDR1 and CDR2 from the germline V gene are LNHNV and YYDKDF (reference sequence). DNA for the CDR3: TGTGCCACCAGCAGATTTGGGGGAGGGGGCGAGGAGCAGTACTTC. Protein sequence: CATSRFGGGGEEQYF.

As for this clonotype: An end of the junction differs from the germline gene, which may be a read error. The gene calls are TRBV29-1 and TRBJ2-7; possible D gene TRBD1, 5 bases. Germline CDR1 is SQVTM and CDR2 is ANQGSEA. The CDR3 runs 13 residues. This CDR3 is CSVEDQGSYKQYF. DNA for the CDR3: TGCAGCGTCGAAGATCAGGGTTCCTACAAGCAGTACTTC.

This clonotype appeared a single time. The chain couples TRBV7-2 to TRBJ2-5, with 8 bases aligning to TRBD1. The J segment lost 3 bases and the V segment lost 4 bases, leaving 16 bases of the junction unmatched. Germline V gives CDR1 SGHTA, CDR2 FQGNSA. The CDR3 sequence is 18 residues long. The chain's CDR3 is CASSSSGTGTVREETQYF. DNA for the CDR3: TGTGCCAGCAGCTCCTCCGGGACAGGTACCGTGAGGGAAGAGACCCAGTACTTC.

The chain combines TRBV11-2 with TRBJ2-3; D is unresolved. The germline V gene has CDR1 SGHAT and CDR2 FQNNGV. The CDR3 extends over 14 amino acids. Deletions cut 0 bases from V and 2 bases from J, with 6 bases between. This chain's CDR3 is CASSLEFDTDTQYF. In nucleotides, the CDR3 is TGTGCCAGCAGCTTAGAGTTCGACACAGATACGCAGTATTTT.

This clonotype was recorded a few times. The rearrangement joins TRBV20-1 to TRBJ2-7, with D perhaps assigned TRBD1 or TRBD2 (5 bases each). Germline assignment: CDR1 DFQATT and CDR2 SNEGSKA (reference sequence). V was pared by 6 bases and J by 5 bases, with 23 bases between. The length of the CDR3 is 15 residues. The CDR3 here is CSARRIFGGADEQYF. The DNA of the CDR3 is TGCAGTGCCAGGAGGATTTTTGGGGGAGCGGACGAGCAGTACTTC.

The gene calls are TRBV28 and TRBJ2-2, with D possibly being TRBD1 (5 bases). The V and J ends lost 2 bases and 1 base respectively, with 14 bases between them. The CDR3 is 17 residues long. The germline V gene has CDR1 MDHEN and CDR2 SYDVKM. DNA for the CDR3: TGTGCCAGCAGTTTAGGGCCGGGTAGGGGGAACACCGGGGAGCTGTTTTTT. This encodes CASSLGPGRGNTGELFF.

This clonotype was seen only a few times. The chain combines TRBV9 with TRBJ1-1; weak D call: TRBD1 (5 bases). The length of the CDR3 is 13 residues. V lost 3 bases and J lost 6, with 12 bases in between. Germline CDR1 and CDR2: SGDLS and YYNGEE. The CDR3 DNA reads TGTGCCAGCAGCGCGGGGGAGGATCCTGAAGCTTTCTTT. It yields the protein CASSAGEDPEAFF.

This clonotype was recorded a few times. This sequence joins TRBV20-1 and TRBJ1-1, with D possibly matching TRBD1 (6 bases). The CDR3 loop spans 13 amino acids. V was pared by 8 bases and J by 5 bases, with 18 bases between. The germline V gene has CDR1 DFQATT and CDR2 SNEGSKA (reference sequence). The chain's CDR3 is CSSSKTGKTEAFF. In DNA, the CDR3 is TGCAGTTCCTCTAAAACAGGGAAAACTGAAGCTTTCTTT.

This clonotype was picked up a small number of times. The gene calls are TRBV20-1 and TRBJ2-3, with TRBD2 identical over 12 bases. J gave up 0 bases and V 5 bases, and 3 bases lay outside the gene matches. Germline CDR1 reads DFQATT; CDR2 reads SNEGSKA (reference sequence). There are 15 residues in the CDR3. The CDR3 loop is CSARTSGTSTDTQYF. The CDR3 region has the DNA TGCAGTGCTCGGACTAGCGGGACTAGCACAGATACGCAGTATTTT.

The rearrangement links TRBV9 to TRBJ2-5; possibly TRBD1 or TRBD2 for D (5 bases each). The V and J ends lost 4 bases and 5 bases respectively, with 18 bases between them. The CDR3 totals 15 residues. Per germline, CDR1 SGDLS and CDR2 YYNGEE. The CDR3 bases are TGTGCCAGCAGCTTTGGGACCCAATACGGGGAGACCCAGTACTTC. This sequence encodes CASSFGTQYGETQYF.

This chain uses TRBV7-2 with TRBJ2-7, with TRBD1 matching over 8 bases. Germline values: CDR1 SGHTA, CDR2 FQGNSA. J lost 0 bases, V lost 5 bases, and 9 bases had no gene match. The CDR3 is 16 residues long. The CDR3 region is CASSAPGTGNSYEQYF. CDR3 DNA sequence: TGTGCCAGCAGCGCTCCAGGGACAGGAAACTCCTACGAGCAGTACTTC.